One sample yielded the 13 T cell receptor beta chains listed below, sequenced in a study of PD-1 blockade in classical Hodgkin lymphoma. Time point of the sample: cycle 4 day 1 (C4D1), after six to seven weeks of nivolumab. Autologous stem cell transplantation was followed by relapse in every patient, and brentuximab vedotin exposure varied. Repertoires were generated with immunoSEQ multiplex PCR, while TCRdb's copy carries only in-frame clones and drops some. Of tens of thousands of clones in the sample, around 74% are singletons; the top ten hold 10% to 15%. Source: peripheral blood mononuclear cells (PBMCs), taken before the fourth cycle of nivolumab. The receptors originated from a human donor with classical Hodgkin lymphoma.

The V gene is TRBV19, the J gene TRBJ2-1; possible D gene TRBD2, 5 bases. The CDR3 runs 13 residues. Germline V gene lookup returns CDR1 LNHDA and CDR2 SQIVND (reference sequence). The V gene lost 7 bases and the J gene lost 4 bases, with 11 bases spanning the gap. The CDR3, as DNA: TGTGCCAGTATCGGGGATACGTACAATGAGCAGTTCTTC. It yields the protein CASIGDTYNEQFF.

Concerning this clone itself: A far larger clone differs by one base, so this is likely a read error. The V and J genes are TRBV10-3 and TRBJ2-3; TRBD2 matches 8 bases. The CDR3 length is 15 residues. The V gene's germline CDR1 is ENHRY and CDR2 SYGVKD. DNA for the CDR3: TGTGCCAGCAGTGAGGGAAGCGGGAGAACGGATACGCAGTATTTT. Its translation is CASSEGSGRTDTQYF.

V and J are TRBV7-2 and TRBJ1-2, with a weak D call TRBD1 (5 bases). Trimming left V 11 bases short and J 4 bases short, with 8 bases between. Germline V gene lookup returns CDR1 SGHTA and CDR2 FQGNSA. CDR3 size: 10 residues. Here the CDR3 reads CAGGGYGYTF. The CDR3 DNA reads as TGTGCCGGTGGGGGCTATGGCTACACCTTC.

The chain links TRBV7-9 to TRBJ1-2, with unresolved D. The V and J ends lost 1 base and 2 bases respectively, with 2 bases between them. The CDR3 is made up of 12 amino acids. Looked up from germline, CDR1 is SEHNR and CDR2 is FQNEAQ (reference sequence). In nucleotides, the CDR3 is TGTGCCAGCAGCTTAGTAAACTATGGCTACACCTTC. It codes for CASSLVNYGYTF.

In its sample, this clone was seen a few times. The chain joins TRBV5-8 to TRBJ2-7; 8 positions agree with TRBD2. Trimming took 4 bases from V and 7 from J; bases not matched to a gene: 10. The CDR3 runs to 14 residues. Germline CDR1 SGHTS, CDR2 YDEGEE. This CDR3 is CASSQASSGVEQYF. Written as DNA, the CDR3 is TGTGCCAGCAGCCAAGCTAGTAGCGGGGTTGAGCAGTACTTC.

V gene TRBV9 combines with J gene TRBJ2-5, with TRBD2 as a possible D gene (5 bases). The J call may be incorrect, as the DNA end agrees better with TRBJ2-7. CDR1 and CDR2 (germline): SGDLS, YYNGEE. This CDR3 spans 15 amino acids. In DNA form, the CDR3 reads TGTGCCAGCAGCGCTTCGGACGGGGTGTTCTACGAGCAGTACTTC. It translates to CASSASDGVFYEQYF.

The V gene is TRBV7-8, the J gene TRBJ2-3; D unclear. This CDR3 comprises 12 residues. V dropped 5 bases and J dropped 2 bases, with 5 bases sitting between them. Germline CDR1 SGHVS, CDR2 FQNEAQ. The CDR3 DNA is TGTGCCAGCAGCGGATCCACAGATACGCAGTATTTT. Protein sequence: CASSGSTDTQYF.

The CDR3 DNA reads as TGTGCCAGCAGTTACAATCCCAGAAGCTATGGCTACACCTTC. Translation: CASSYNPRSYGYTF. J is TRBJ1-2 and V is TRBV6-5; unclear D gene. CDR3 length equals 14 residues. The germline CDR1 and CDR2 sequences are MNHEY and SVGAGI. The V end lost 2 bases, the J end lost 4 bases, and 11 bases lay between the germline ends.

The chain couples TRBV4-2 to TRBJ1-5, with D unresolved. V lost 5 bases and J lost 2, with 13 bases in between. Germline CDR1 LGHNA, CDR2 YNFKEQ. The CDR3 is 15 amino acids. The CDR3 region has the DNA TGTGCCAGCAGCTCTACGGGTTCGGGCAATCAGCCCCAGCATTTT. Protein: CASSSTGSGNQPQHF.

The rearrangement joins TRBV7-3 to TRBJ1-2; D uncertain. This CDR3 has 13 amino acids. Trimming stripped 5 bases from V and 4 bases from J, with 11 bases between. Germline V CDR1 and CDR2: SGHTA, FQGTGA. The CDR3 region is CASSKRAGYGYTF. CDR3 nucleotides: TGTGCCAGCAGCAAACGGGCAGGCTATGGCTACACCTTC.

The chain combines TRBV5-1 with TRBJ1-1; 12 bases match TRBD1. Germline values: CDR1 SGHRS, CDR2 YFSETQ. CDR3 size: 15 residues. V lost 3 bases to trimming and J lost 7 bases; unmatched junction nucleotides: 7. This CDR3 reads CASSSTGQGASEAFF. The CDR3 region has the DNA TGCGCCAGCAGCTCGACGGGACAGGGGGCGAGTGAAGCTTTCTTT.

The chain carries TRBV2 and TRBJ2-4, with a possible D match to TRBD2 (7 bases). The CDR3 covers 17 residues. The germline V and J ends were trimmed by 0 bases and 7 bases, with 19 bases remaining between them. Germline V gene sequence: CDR1 SNHLY, CDR2 FYNNEI. This chain's CDR3 is CASSEAIWGGAGNIQYF. The CDR3 coding sequence is TGTGCCAGCAGTGAAGCTATATGGGGGGGCGCAGGTAACATTCAGTACTTC.

The rearrangement joins TRBV6-5 to TRBJ1-4; no reliable D call. Trimming shortened V by 5 bases and J by 7 bases, and 14 bases separated the two germline ends. Germline CDR1 reads MNHEY; CDR2 reads SVGAGI. The CDR3 consists of 14 residues. CDR3 residues: CASSPGLRGEKLFF. The CDR3 nucleotides read TGTGCCAGCAGTCCCGGGCTGAGAGGTGAAAAACTGTTTTTT.